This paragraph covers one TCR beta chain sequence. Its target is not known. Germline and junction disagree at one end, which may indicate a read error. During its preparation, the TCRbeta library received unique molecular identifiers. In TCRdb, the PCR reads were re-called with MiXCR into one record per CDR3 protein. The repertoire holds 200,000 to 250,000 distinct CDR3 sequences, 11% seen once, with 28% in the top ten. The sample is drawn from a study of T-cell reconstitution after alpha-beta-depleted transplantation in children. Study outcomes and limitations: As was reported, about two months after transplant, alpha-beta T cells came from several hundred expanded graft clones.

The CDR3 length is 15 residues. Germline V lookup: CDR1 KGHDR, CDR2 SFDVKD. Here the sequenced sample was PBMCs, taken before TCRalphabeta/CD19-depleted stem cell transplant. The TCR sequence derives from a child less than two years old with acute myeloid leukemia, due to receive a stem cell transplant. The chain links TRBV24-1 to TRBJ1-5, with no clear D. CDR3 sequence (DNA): TGTGCCACCAGTGTAGGAGGGAGAAGCAGTCAGCCCCAGCATTTT. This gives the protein CATSVGGRSSQPQHF.